This T cell receptor (beta chain) is from a study of T cells after yellow fever vaccination. Study-wide results and limits: Abundant clonotypes from the bulk population could get into FACS-sorted repertoires as contaminants.

TCRdb re-called the 5' RACE reads with MiXCR, one entry per CDR3 protein. The table shows some 550,000 distinct CDR3 sequences, with roughly a fifth occurring only once. This clonotype was recorded a few times. The antigen remains undetermined. The CDR3 covers 14 residues. The germline V gene encodes CDR1 SGHTA and CDR2 FQGNSA. Trimming stripped 5 bases from V and 6 bases from J, with 13 bases between. The TCR sequence derives from a man aged 30-40 years who received the YFV17D yellow fever vaccine. The sequences come from PBMCs, collected 15 days after the yellow fever booster vaccination. J is TRBJ2-2 and V is TRBV7-2, with D possibly being TRBD1 or TRBD2 (6 bases each). This chain's CDR3 is CASSRLRGPGELFF. For the CDR3, the DNA is TGTGCCAGCAGCCGCCTTCGGGGGCCCGGGGAGCTGTTTTTT.